Following are 18 T cell receptor beta chains from one sample sequenced in a study of Ad26.COV2.S vaccination and SARS-CoV-2 variants. As for treatment: roughly 19 received Ad26.COV2.S at low or high dose, single or two shots; roughly five received placebo; per-sample allocation not given. Sampling was performed 63 days after the first vaccine or placebo injection. Profiling relied on immunoSEQ multiplex PCR, and the TCRdb table lists in-frame clones only, not all of them. The sample includes some 390,000 clones, approximately 91% of them seen just once. Specimen: peripheral blood, collected in a trial of Ad26.COV2.S vaccine versus placebo. The receptors shown here come from a person between 18 and 60 years old who received the Ad26.COV2.S COVID-19 vaccine or a placebo.

The chain is built from TRBV6-2 or TRBV6-3 and TRBJ2-7, with a possible D match to TRBD1 (6 bases). V was pared by 4 bases and J by 0 bases, with 13 bases between. This CDR3 comprises 15 residues. The germline V gene has CDR1 MNHEY and CDR2 SVGEGT. The CDR3 here is CASSSPGHLSYEQYF. The CDR3 bases are TGTGCCAGCAGTTCGCCGGGACACCTCTCCTACGAGCAGTACTTC.

CDR3 amino acids: CASSSRGTVNTGELFF. CDR3 DNA: TGTGCCAGCAGCTCCCGAGGGACAGTGAACACCGGGGAGCTGTTTTTT. The V gene is TRBV7-2, the J gene TRBJ2-2; 7 bases agree with TRBD1. The CDR3 consists of 16 residues. Germline CDR1 and CDR2: SGHTA and FQGNSA. Trimming at V came to 4 bases and at J to 1 base, leaving 6 bases not matched to a gene.

The chain carries TRBV29-1 and TRBJ1-3; no clear D gene. Germline V lookup: CDR1 SQVTM, CDR2 ANQGSEA. The germline V and J ends were trimmed by 7 bases and 0 bases, with 4 bases remaining between them. There are 11 residues in the CDR3. This chain's CDR3 is CSASSGNTIYF. As DNA, the CDR3 is TGCAGCGCGAGCTCTGGAAACACCATATATTTT.

V gene TRBV5-1 combines with J gene TRBJ1-1; 11 bases line up with TRBD1. With 4 bases clipped from V and 3 bases from J, the junction kept 5 bases outside the gene matches. CDR1 and CDR2 (germline): SGHRS, YFSETQ. This CDR3 is 15 amino acids long. CDR3 region: CASSPAGQGDTEAFF. The CDR3 DNA reads TGCGCCAGCAGCCCGGCGGGACAGGGGGACACTGAAGCTTTCTTT.

The DNA for the CDR3 is TGTGCCGTCCTTTCGGATGCCAGCGATGAGCAGTTCTTC. This sequence encodes CAVLSDASDEQFF. The gene calls are TRBV10-3 and TRBJ2-1; D gene unclear. Trimming removed 11 bases at V and 8 bases at J, with 19 bases between. Germline-derived CDR1 and CDR2 are ENHRY and SYGVKD. This CDR3 comprises 13 residues.

The CDR3 nucleotides read TGCAGCGTAGCCCCCACGGGCGACACTGAAGCTTTCTTT. It translates to CSVAPTGDTEAFF. This chain uses TRBV29-1 with TRBJ1-1; the D is unclear. The V end was cut by 6 bases, the J end by 3 bases, with 14 bases between. Germline lookup yields CDR1 SQVTM and CDR2 ANQGSEA. This CDR3 is built from 13 residues.

V gene TRBV10-3 combines with J gene TRBJ2-2, with TRBD1 matching 7 bases. V was clipped by 10 bases and J by 0 bases; unmatched bases: 5. The CDR3 contains 14 residues. The germline V gene encodes CDR1 ENHRY and CDR2 SYGVKD. CDR3 sequence reads: CATTDRTNTGELFF. The CDR3 DNA follows: TGTGCCACGACGGACAGGACGAACACCGGGGAGCTGTTTTTT.

The chain carries TRBV7-2 and TRBJ2-3; TRBD2 matches 11 bases. Germline lookup yields CDR1 SGHTA and CDR2 FQGNSA. J gave up 2 bases and V 3 bases, and 10 bases lay outside the gene matches. The CDR3 contains 18 residues. This CDR3 is CASSFGLAGGPNTDTQYF. The CDR3 nucleotides read TGTGCCAGCAGCTTTGGTTTAGCGGGGGGGCCGAACACAGATACGCAGTATTTT.

The chain is built from TRBV19 and TRBJ2-7; TRBD2 agrees at 13 bases. Germline V gives CDR1 LNHDA, CDR2 SQIVND (reference sequence). CDR3 size: 15 residues. J was trimmed by 4 bases and V by 3 bases; bases with no gene match: 3. CDR3 loop: CASSISTSGGYEQYF. DNA for the CDR3: TGTGCCAGTAGTATTTCGACTAGCGGGGGGTACGAGCAGTACTTC.

This clone was seen only a few times. The genes are TRBV5-4 and TRBJ1-1; 9 bases line up with TRBD1. The CDR3 runs 14 residues. The V and J ends lost 4 bases and 1 base, in that order; junction bases with no gene match: 2. The germline V gene encodes CDR1 SGHNT and CDR2 YYREEE (reference sequence). The CDR3 DNA follows: TGTGCCAGCAGCCGGGGACAGGGGAACACTGAAGCTTTCTTT. This codes for CASSRGQGNTEAFF.

V gene TRBV3-1 (or the pseudogene TRBV3-2) combines with J gene TRBJ1-4; D perhaps matches TRBD1 (5 bases). CDR1 and CDR2 (germline): LGHDT, YNNKEL (reference sequence). This CDR3 contains 16 residues. V was cut by 2 bases and J by 8 bases, with 18 bases left in between. This CDR3 reads CASSQPYGQGKEKLFF. The CDR3 nucleotides are TGTGCCAGCAGCCAACCCTACGGGCAGGGTAAAGAAAAACTGTTTTTT.

The V and J genes are TRBV4-1 and TRBJ1-1; D call uncertain. Germline values: CDR1 MGHRA, CDR2 YSYEKL. V lost 8 bases to trimming and J lost 5 bases, with 15 bases between them. The CDR3 totals 13 residues. This chain's CDR3 is CASQIGGGTEAFF. The CDR3 region has the DNA TGCGCCAGCCAGATTGGCGGAGGAACTGAAGCTTTCTTT.

The V call is TRBV5-5, the J call TRBJ1-3; 12 bases agree with TRBD1. This CDR3 spans 17 amino acids. V was pared by 0 bases and J by 2 bases, with 3 bases of the junction left unmatched. The V gene's germline CDR1 is SGHKS and CDR2 YYEKEE (reference sequence). The CDR3 protein is CASSLVGDRGPGNTIYF. The CDR3 DNA reads as TGTGCCAGCAGCTTGGTCGGGGACAGGGGGCCTGGAAACACCATATATTTT.

This chain links TRBV18 with TRBJ2-5; 8 nucleotides align to TRBD1. V shed 3 bases and J 1 base; nucleotides not matched to a gene: 16. Germline assignment: CDR1 KGHSH and CDR2 LQKENI. The CDR3 has 19 amino acids. Written as DNA, the CDR3 is TGTGCCAGCTCACCGGAGGGACAGGTTTCCTGGGGAGCCCAAGAGACCCAGTACTTC. This encodes CASSPEGQVSWGAQETQYF.

V gene TRBV6-6 combines with J gene TRBJ1-1, with 9 bases matching TRBD1. This CDR3 is built from 15 residues. Germline CDR1 MNHNY, CDR2 SVGAGI (reference sequence). The J segment lost 4 bases and the V segment lost 6 bases, leaving 9 bases of the junction unmatched. The CDR3 loop reads CASSHLRTGVTEAFF. For the CDR3, the DNA is TGTGCCAGCAGCCACCTCCGGACAGGGGTCACTGAAGCTTTCTTT.

The rearrangement links TRBV4-1 to TRBJ1-1, with D perhaps TRBD1 (5 bases). This CDR3 contains 14 residues. Germline V gene sequence: CDR1 MGHRA, CDR2 YSYEKL. Deletions cut 0 bases from V and 4 bases from J, with 9 bases between. DNA of the CDR3: TGCGCCAGCAGCCAAGACAGGGCGAGCACTGAAGCTTTCTTT. Translation: CASSQDRASTEAFF.

The chain carries TRBV6-5 and TRBJ1-2; D is unresolved. The germline V gene encodes CDR1 MNHEY and CDR2 SVGAGI. There are 11 residues in the CDR3. V lost 8 bases and J lost 4, with 8 bases in between. DNA of the CDR3: TGTGCCAGCGGCCCCAGCTATGGCTACACCTTC. Its protein product is CASGPSYGYTF.

The J gene is TRBJ2-3, the V gene TRBV18; D gene unclear. This CDR3 has 16 amino acids. Germline CDR1 and CDR2: KGHSH and LQKENI. With 5 bases removed from V and 0 bases from J, the gap between germline ends came to 15 bases. CDR3 in DNA: TGTGCCAGCTCAATCTCCGTCCCCGCAAGCACAGATACGCAGTATTTT. Translated, it gives CASSISVPASTDTQYF.